This T cell receptor (beta chain) was documented in a study of radiation and T cells in renal cell carcinoma. The wider study: Nephrectomy followed 15 Gy stereotactic body radiation by 4 weeks. Study-wide results and limits: From baseline, blood top tumor clonotypes peaked at 2 weeks post-radiation.

CDR1 is MNHEY, CDR2 SVGAGI, per germline. The length of the CDR3 is 15 residues. The ends lost 4 bases at V and 2 bases at J; junction bases unmatched: 5. On this clone itself: The target antigen is unknown.

Method: immunoSEQ multiplex PCR; TCRdb's copy keeps in-frame clones and lacks some. The sample carries tens of thousands of clones, approximately 86% recorded once. Described time point: blood 2 weeks post-SBRT. Sample treatment: 15 Gy SBRT to primary tumor, nephrectomy 4 weeks later. Serial blood draws occurred at baseline and 2 and 4 weeks post-SBRT. This clonotype originated in a woman aged 45 to 65 with renal cell carcinoma. The source was blood, collected from a patient whose treatment included radiotherapy and nephrectomy. The chain recombines TRBV6-5 with TRBJ2-3, with 8 bases fitting TRBD2. The DNA of the CDR3 is TGTGCCAGCAGTTTAATAGCGGGGCACACAGATACGCAGTATTTT. It encodes CASSLIAGHTDTQYF.